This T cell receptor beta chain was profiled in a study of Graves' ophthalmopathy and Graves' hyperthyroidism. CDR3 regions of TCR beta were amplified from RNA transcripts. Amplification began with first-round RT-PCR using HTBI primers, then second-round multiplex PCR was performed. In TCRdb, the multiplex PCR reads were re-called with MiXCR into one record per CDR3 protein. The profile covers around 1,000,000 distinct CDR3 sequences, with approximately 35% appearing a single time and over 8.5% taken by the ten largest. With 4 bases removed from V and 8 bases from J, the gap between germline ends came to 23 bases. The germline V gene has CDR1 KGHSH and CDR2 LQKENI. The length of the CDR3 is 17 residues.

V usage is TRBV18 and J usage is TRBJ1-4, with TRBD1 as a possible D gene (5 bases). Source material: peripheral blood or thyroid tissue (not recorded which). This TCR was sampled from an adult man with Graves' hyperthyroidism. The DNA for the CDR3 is TGTGCCAGCTCACGGGACGTCACGGTCGGAGTCTACGAAAAACTGTTTTTT. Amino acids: CASSRDVTVGVYEKLFF.